The 18 T cell receptor beta chains listed next were all sequenced from one sample in a study of beta chain features in type 1 diabetes. TCRB transcripts that were expressed got sequenced, as all of the isolated RNA had been reverse transcribed. The protocol was immunoSEQ multiplex PCR, while the TCRdb copy is restricted to in-frame clones and leaves out a portion. The sample gives 110,000 to 150,000 clones, less than 9% of which show up once; about 1.4% is in the top ten. Specimen: central memory CD4+ T cells from blood. The receptors stem from a young woman in good health.

This clone was seen more than once but under ten times. This rearrangement joins TRBV7-2 to TRBJ2-1, with D unresolved. The CDR3 has 14 amino acids. V lost 6 bases, J lost 6 bases, and 15 bases lay in between. Germline CDR1 SGHTA, CDR2 FQGNSA. For the CDR3, the DNA is TGTGCCAGCAGTTCTACTAACCTGGGCAATGAGCAGTTCTTC. This codes for CASSSTNLGNEQFF.

This chain joins TRBV15 and TRBJ1-5; TRBD1 agrees at 10 bases. In germline, CDR1 is LNHNV, CDR2 YYDKDF (reference sequence). Trimming removed 3 bases from V and 7 bases from J; junction bases left unmatched: 6. The CDR3 is made up of 15 amino acids. The CDR3 region is CATSRGDRGFQPQHF. The CDR3 nucleotides read TGTGCCACCAGCAGGGGGGACAGGGGTTTCCAGCCCCAGCATTTT. Combining the CDR3 with reference TRBV15 and TRBJ1-5 gives the whole variable domain DAMVIQNPRYQVTQFGKPVTLSCSQTLNHNVMYWYQQKSSQAPKLLFHYYDKDFNNEADTPDNFQSRRPNTSFCFLDIRSPGLGDTAMYLCATSRGDRGFQPQHFGDGTRLSIL.

The J gene is TRBJ2-2, the V gene TRBV9; D call uncertain. The V gene lost 4 bases and the J gene lost 0 bases, with 10 bases spanning the gap. The CDR3 has 15 residues. The V gene's germline CDR1 is SGDLS and CDR2 YYNGEE. Here the CDR3 reads CASSRQAANTGELFF. The CDR3 DNA reads TGTGCCAGCAGCCGCCAGGCAGCGAACACCGGGGAGCTGTTTTTT. The whole variable domain, remainder taken from reference TRBV9 and TRBJ2-2, is DSGVTQTPKHLITATGQRVTLRCSPRSGDLSVYWYQQSLDQGLQFLIQYYNGEERAKGNILERFSAQQFPDLHSELNLSSLELGDSALYFCASSRQAANTGELFFGEGSRLTVL.

This chain uses TRBV7-9 with TRBJ2-5, with D perhaps TRBD1 (6 bases). The germline V gene encodes CDR1 SEHNR and CDR2 FQNEAQ (reference sequence). V lost 6 bases to trimming and J lost 2 bases, with 16 bases between them. This CDR3 contains 15 residues. The CDR3 DNA is TGTGCCAGCAGGCGGACAGAGCGCTTACAAGAGACCCAGTACTTC. Its translation: CASRRTERLQETQYF.

By proportion, this clone is medium-sized. The chain joins TRBV9 to TRBJ2-6; D is perhaps TRBD1 (6 bases). The CDR3 loop spans 14 amino acids. The germline V gene encodes CDR1 SGDLS and CDR2 YYNGEE. V was pared by 5 bases and J by 4 bases, with 10 bases between. The CDR3 DNA reads as TGTGCCAGCAGACAGGGTCCCGGGGCCAACGTCCTGACTTTC. It encodes CASRQGPGANVLTF.

Written as DNA, the CDR3 is TGTGCCAGCCGGCGGACAGGCTCGGGTGAAAAACTGTTTTTT. It specifies CASRRTGSGEKLFF. The chain couples TRBV6-6 to TRBJ1-4, with 7 bases that match TRBD1. The CDR3 length is 14 residues. The V gene end was trimmed by 8 bases and the J gene end by 7 bases; junction bases not matched to a gene: 10. Germline V gives CDR1 MNHNY, CDR2 SVGAGI (reference sequence).

The sample holds many counts of this clone. The rearrangement joins TRBV29-1 to TRBJ2-1; D perhaps matches TRBD1 (5 bases). The CDR3 runs 13 residues. Germline assignment: CDR1 SQVTM and CDR2 ANQGSEA. V dropped 3 bases and J dropped 5 bases, with 11 bases sitting between them. CDR3 sequence (DNA): TGCAGCGTTGACGGCGCAGGGCACAATGAGCAGTTCTTC. Translated: CSVDGAGHNEQFF.

This clone was recorded a few times. The chain employs TRBV6-5 and TRBJ2-7, with TRBD1 matching over 7 bases. J was trimmed by 3 bases and V by 7 bases; bases with no gene match: 9. Germline V lookup: CDR1 MNHEY, CDR2 SVGAGI. There are 14 residues in the CDR3. CDR3 amino acids: CASTKGGQYYEQYF. For the CDR3, the DNA is TGTGCCAGCACCAAAGGGGGACAGTACTACGAGCAGTACTTC.

This clone has a handful of counts. The germline gene is not matched at one end of the junction; a read error may be the cause. The chain links TRBV4-2 to TRBJ2-3; 9 bases agree with TRBD2. The CDR3 extends over 15 amino acids. Germline CDR1 is LGHNA and CDR2 is YNFKEQ. This CDR3 reads CASSQGREGSDTQYF. CDR3 nucleotide sequence: TGTGCCAGCAGTCAAGGGCGGGAGGGCTCAGATACGCAGTATTTT.

This clone came up many times. V gene TRBV15 combines with J gene TRBJ2-1; 8 bases agree with TRBD2. Germline V lookup: CDR1 LNHNV, CDR2 YYDKDF (reference sequence). The CDR3 runs 16 residues. Losses at the gene ends were 0 bases for V and 8 bases for J; bases not matched to a gene: 9. The CDR3 sequence: CATSRDQGAGVDEQFF. As DNA, the CDR3 is TGTGCCACCAGCAGAGATCAGGGAGCGGGAGTGGATGAGCAGTTCTTC.

Only a few counts were recorded for this clone. This chain connects TRBV6-1 to TRBJ2-7, with 11 nucleotides matching TRBD2. Germline-derived CDR1 and CDR2 are MNHNS and SASEGT. The CDR3 runs 13 residues. After removal of 7 bases from V and 6 bases from J, the junction contained 5 bases not matched to a gene. CDR3 protein: CASTETSGIEQYF. For the CDR3, the DNA is TGTGCCAGCACCGAGACTAGCGGGATCGAGCAGTACTTC.

The V call is TRBV19, the J call TRBJ2-4; 9 bases are shared with TRBD2. V was clipped by 5 bases and J by 4 bases; unmatched bases: 15. Germline lookup yields CDR1 LNHDA and CDR2 SQIVND (reference sequence). This CDR3 contains 18 residues. CDR3 DNA: TGTGCCAGTAGTCGGAGCGGGAGGCCCCAGTTAGCTAAAAACATTCAGTACTTC. This translates into CASSRSGRPQLAKNIQYF.

This clone has just a few counts. The chain employs TRBV18 and TRBJ1-5; 7 positions match TRBD1. CDR1 is KGHSH and CDR2 is LQKENI in the germline V gene. The CDR3 has 15 amino acids. The J segment lost 0 bases and the V segment lost 6 bases, leaving 5 bases of the junction unmatched. CDR3 loop: CASSRDRDSNQPQHF. CDR3 nucleotide sequence: TGTGCCAGCTCCCGTGACAGGGATAGCAATCAGCCCCAGCATTTT.

The CDR3 reads CASSEDYQGTSLRQYF. CDR3 bases: TGTGCCAGCAGTGAAGACTACCAGGGGACCTCTCTAAGGCAGTACTTC. The V and J genes are TRBV2 and TRBJ2-7; a weak D match, TRBD1 (6 bases). The CDR3 has 16 residues. Trimming took off 1 base at V and 9 bases at J, with 22 bases between the two ends. Germline-derived CDR1 and CDR2 are SNHLY and FYNNEI.

The rearrangement links TRBV11-2 to TRBJ2-5, with D perhaps matching TRBD2 (6 bases). The CDR3 totals 15 residues. In germline, CDR1 is SGHAT, CDR2 FQNNGV. Trimming removed 5 bases from V and 5 bases from J, with 18 bases in between. DNA of the CDR3: TGTGCCAGCAGCCCGGGGCGGGAAGGGGTGGAGACCCAGTACTTC. The encoded protein is CASSPGREGVETQYF.

This clone appeared many times. This CDR3 reads CASSRGQDTQYF. In DNA, the CDR3 is TGTGCCAGCAGCAGGGGGCAAGATACGCAGTATTTT. The chain links TRBV6-1 to TRBJ2-3; 8 bases fit TRBD1. The germline V gene encodes CDR1 MNHNS and CDR2 SASEGT. This CDR3 comprises 12 residues. J gave up 5 bases and V 6 bases, and 1 base lay outside the gene matches.

The CDR3: CASSEYTASNTGELFF. CDR3 in DNA: TGTGCCAGCAGCGAATACACCGCTTCGAACACCGGGGAGCTGTTTTTT. The rearrangement uses TRBV5-5 and TRBJ2-2; D unclear. The V end was cut by 4 bases, the J end by 0 bases, with 13 bases between. CDR1 SGHKS and CDR2 YYEKEE come from the germline V gene (reference sequence). There are 16 residues in the CDR3. Using reference TRBV5-5 and TRBJ2-2 for the parts outside the CDR3, the full variable domain is DAGVTQSPTHLIKTRGQQVTLRCSPISGHKSVSWYQQVLGQGPQFIFQYYEKEERGRGNFPDRFSARQFPNYSSELNVNALLLGDSALYLCASSEYTASNTGELFFGEGSRLTVL.

The chain uses TRBV4-2 and TRBJ2-7, with 11 bases matching TRBD1. Germline V gives CDR1 LGHNA, CDR2 YNFKEQ. Germline trimming cut 5 bases from V and 7 bases from J; bases unmatched to any gene: 7. This CDR3 is 14 amino acids long. The CDR3 loop reads CASSFGQGAREQYF. DNA for the CDR3: TGTGCCAGCAGCTTCGGACAGGGGGCGAGAGAGCAGTACTTC.